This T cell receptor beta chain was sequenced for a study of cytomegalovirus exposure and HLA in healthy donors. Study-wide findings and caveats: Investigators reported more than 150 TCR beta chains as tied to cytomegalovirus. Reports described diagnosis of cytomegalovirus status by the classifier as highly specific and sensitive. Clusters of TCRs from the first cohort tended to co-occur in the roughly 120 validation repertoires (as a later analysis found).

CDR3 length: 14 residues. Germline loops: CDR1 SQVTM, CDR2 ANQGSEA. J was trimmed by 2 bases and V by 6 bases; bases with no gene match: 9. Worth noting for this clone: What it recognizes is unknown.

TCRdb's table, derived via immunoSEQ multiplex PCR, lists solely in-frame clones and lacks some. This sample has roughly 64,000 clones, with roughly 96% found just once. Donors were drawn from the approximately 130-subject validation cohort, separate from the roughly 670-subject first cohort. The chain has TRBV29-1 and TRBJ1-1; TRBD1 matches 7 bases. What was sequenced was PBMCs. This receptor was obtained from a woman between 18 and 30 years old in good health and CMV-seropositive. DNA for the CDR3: TGCAGCGTAACCGGGACAGCTACCAACACTGAAGCTTTCTTT. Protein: CSVTGTATNTEAFF.